Shown below are 7 T cell receptor beta chains from a single sample sequenced in a study of T cells in Graves' hyperthyroidism and ophthalmopathy. RNA transcripts yielded amplified TCR beta CDR3 regions. Researchers ran a first-round RT-PCR on the TCR CDR3 using the HTBI primer set. TCRdb itself ran the multiplex PCR reads through MiXCR, one entry per CDR3 protein. This table has about 700,000 distinct CDR3 sequences, about 15% appearing once. Material for sequencing was blood. Receptor source: a woman in her late teens or twenties with Graves' hyperthyroidism.

The chain uses TRBV20-1 and TRBJ1-4, with a possible D match to TRBD1 (6 bases). The germline gives CDR1 DFQATT, CDR2 SNEGSKA (reference sequence). Trimming removed 4 bases at V and 10 bases at J, with 10 bases between. The CDR3 sequence is 11 residues long. The CDR3 region has the DNA TGCAGTGCTACATCAGGGGTAAAACTGTTTTTT. Translated, it gives CSATSGVKLFF.

This chain uses TRBV7-9 with TRBJ2-3, with TRBD2 matching 9 bases. From germline, CDR1 is SEHNR and CDR2 FQNEAQ (reference sequence). Trimming cost V 5 bases and J 2 bases; bases outside gene matches: 11. The CDR3 totals 17 residues. This CDR3 reads CASSPVRLAGVTDTQYF. DNA of the CDR3: TGTGCCAGCAGCCCAGTTCGATTAGCGGGAGTCACAGATACGCAGTATTTT.

The rearrangement joins TRBV18 to TRBJ2-2, with no clear D. The CDR3 spans 14 residues. Germline values: CDR1 KGHSH, CDR2 LQKENI. The V gene lost 3 bases and the J gene lost 8 bases, with 13 bases spanning the gap. The CDR3 loop reads CASSPDLSSGELFF. The CDR3 bases are TGTGCCAGCTCACCGGATCTATCGAGTGGGGAGCTGTTTTTT.

Ten or more counts support this clonotype. This chain links TRBV6-4 with TRBJ2-7, with D possibly being TRBD1 (5 bases). This CDR3 comprises 16 residues. CDR1 is MRHNA, CDR2 SNTAGT, per germline. With 6 bases removed from V and 0 bases from J, the gap between germline ends came to 18 bases. CDR3 region: CASSPDPYRSSYEQYF. For the CDR3, the DNA is TGTGCCAGCAGCCCCGACCCCTACAGGAGCTCCTACGAGCAGTACTTC.

The chain combines TRBV12-5 with TRBJ1-3; D is uncertain. In germline, CDR1 is LGHNT, CDR2 FRNRAP. The ends were cut back, 7 bases at V and 4 bases at J, with 17 bases in the middle. CDR3 size: 15 residues. The CDR3 region is CASAKDWASGNTIYF. The DNA for the CDR3 is TGTGCTAGTGCTAAAGATTGGGCGTCCGGAAACACCATATATTTT.

This clonotype was observed a handful of times. The rearrangement joins TRBV24-1 to TRBJ1-2; 7 bases fit TRBD1. This CDR3 has 13 amino acids. With V trimmed by 7 bases and J by 11 bases, 12 bases remained unmatched. In germline, CDR1 is KGHDR, CDR2 SFDVKD. This CDR3 reads CATSTGTASKYTF. The CDR3 DNA follows: TGTGCCACCAGCACCGGGACAGCTAGTAAATACACCTTC.

The table lists this clonotype with many counts. This chain links TRBV12-3 or TRBV12-4 with TRBJ2-4, with 7 bases aligning to TRBD1. The ends lost 3 bases at V and 3 bases at J; junction bases unmatched: 8. CDR3 length: 16 amino acids. Here the CDR3 DNA reads TGTGCCAGCAGTTTCCGCGAAGGGGGCGGCAAAAACATTCAGTACTTC. It specifies CASSFREGGGKNIQYF.